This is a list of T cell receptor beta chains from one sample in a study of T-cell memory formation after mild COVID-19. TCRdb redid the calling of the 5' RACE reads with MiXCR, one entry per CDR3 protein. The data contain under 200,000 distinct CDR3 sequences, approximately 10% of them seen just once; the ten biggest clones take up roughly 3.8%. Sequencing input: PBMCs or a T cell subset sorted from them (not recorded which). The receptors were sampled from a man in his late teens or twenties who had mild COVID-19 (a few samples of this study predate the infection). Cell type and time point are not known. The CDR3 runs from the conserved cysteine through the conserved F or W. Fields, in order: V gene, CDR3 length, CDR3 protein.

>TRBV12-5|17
CASGLTTGVYSGNTIYF
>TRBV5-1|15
CASSPRQGSSYEQYF
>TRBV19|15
CASRSGPYSGNTIYF
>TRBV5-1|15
CASSLLGGAEETQYF
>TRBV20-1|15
CSALPGGTALSEQFF
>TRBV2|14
CASSERTSSYEQYF
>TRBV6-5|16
CASSYSPTSGTDTQYF
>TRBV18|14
CASSSTVYGTPLHF
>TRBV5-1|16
CASSQLRGGGTDTQYF
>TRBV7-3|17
CASSLSPPDRGNTEAFF
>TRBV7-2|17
CASSLSSGSGVYNEQFF
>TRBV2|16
CASAALQRGADNEQFF
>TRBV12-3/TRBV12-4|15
CASRPMDSEQETQYF
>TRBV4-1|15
CASSQQGPNTDTQYF
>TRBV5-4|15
CASSLGGTGGNTIYF
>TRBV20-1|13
CSARWGGQETQYF
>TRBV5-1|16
CASSLGAGGSTDTQYF
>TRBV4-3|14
CASSQDWNTDTQYF
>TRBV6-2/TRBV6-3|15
CASSPGTGQNSPLHF
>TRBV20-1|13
CSASSSGQETQYF
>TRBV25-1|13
CASSLRTGNEQFF
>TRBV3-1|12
CASSRAGNTIYF
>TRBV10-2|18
CASSLGQGINVAKNIQYF